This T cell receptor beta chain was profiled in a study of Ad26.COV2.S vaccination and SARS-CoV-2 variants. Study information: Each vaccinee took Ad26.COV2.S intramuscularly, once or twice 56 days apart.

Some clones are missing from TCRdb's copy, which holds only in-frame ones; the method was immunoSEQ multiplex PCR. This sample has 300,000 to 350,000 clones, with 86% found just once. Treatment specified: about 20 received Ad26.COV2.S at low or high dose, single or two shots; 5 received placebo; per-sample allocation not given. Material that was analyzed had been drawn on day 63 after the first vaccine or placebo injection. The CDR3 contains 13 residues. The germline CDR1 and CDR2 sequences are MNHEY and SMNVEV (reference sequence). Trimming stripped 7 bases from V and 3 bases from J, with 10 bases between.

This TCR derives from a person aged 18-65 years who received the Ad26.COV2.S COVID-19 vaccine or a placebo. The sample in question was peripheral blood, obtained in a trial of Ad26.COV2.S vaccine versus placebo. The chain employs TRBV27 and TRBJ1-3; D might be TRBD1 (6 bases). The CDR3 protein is CASTQGIGNTIYF. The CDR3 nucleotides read TGTGCCAGCACCCAGGGGATTGGAAACACCATATATTTT.